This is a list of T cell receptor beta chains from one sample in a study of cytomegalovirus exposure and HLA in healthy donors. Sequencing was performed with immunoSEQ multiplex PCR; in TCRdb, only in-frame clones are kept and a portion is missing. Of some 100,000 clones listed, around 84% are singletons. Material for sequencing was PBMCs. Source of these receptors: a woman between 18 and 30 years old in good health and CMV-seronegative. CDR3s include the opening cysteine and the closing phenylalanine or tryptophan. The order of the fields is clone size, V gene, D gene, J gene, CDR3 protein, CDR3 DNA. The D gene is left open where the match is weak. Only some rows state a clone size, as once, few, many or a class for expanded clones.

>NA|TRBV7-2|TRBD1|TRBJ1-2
CASRPGGTNYGYTF
TGTGCCAGCAGACCAGGGGGCACTAACTATGGCTACACCTTC
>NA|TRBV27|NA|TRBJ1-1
CASSSSWRADTEAFF
TGTGCCAGCAGCTCCAGTTGGAGGGCGGATACTGAAGCTTTCTTT
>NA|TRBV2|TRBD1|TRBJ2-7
CASERRQGPREQYF
TGTGCCAGCGAACGTAGACAGGGGCCTCGCGAGCAGTACTTC
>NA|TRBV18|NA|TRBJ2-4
CASSPRQSLAKNIQYF
TGTGCCAGCTCACCACGACAGTCCCTGGCCAAAAACATTCAGTACTTC
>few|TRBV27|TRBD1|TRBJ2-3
CASSSLRDRVHKKTQYF
TGTGCCAGCAGTTCGCTCCGGGACAGGGTCCATAAGAAGACGCAGTATTTT
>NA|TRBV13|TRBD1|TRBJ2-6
CASSLNRQGVSGANVLTF
TGTGCCAGCAGCTTAAATAGACAGGGAGTCTCTGGGGCCAACGTCCTGACTTTC
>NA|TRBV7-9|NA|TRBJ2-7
CSSSLQGYEQYF
TGTTCCAGCAGCTTACAGGGATACGAGCAGTACTTC
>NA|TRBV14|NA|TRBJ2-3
CASGRLRTDTQYF
TGTGCCAGCGGGAGACTAAGGACAGATACGCAGTATTTT
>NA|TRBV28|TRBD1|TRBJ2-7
CASTGGGSYEQYF
TGTGCCAGCACAGGGGGTGGCTCCTACGAGCAGTACTTC
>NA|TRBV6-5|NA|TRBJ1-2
CASSYCGGGCYGYTF
TGTGCCAGCAGTTACTGTGGCGGGGGCTGCTATGGCTACACCTTC
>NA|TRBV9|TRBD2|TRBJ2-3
CASSVYQRESDTQYF
TGTGCCAGCAGCGTATACCAGCGGGAGTCAGATACGCAGTATTTT
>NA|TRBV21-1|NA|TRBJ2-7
CARLATLRYEQYF
TGCGCAAGACTGGCCACACTCCGCTACGAGCAGTACTTC
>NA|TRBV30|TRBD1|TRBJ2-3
CAWTTGGAGDTQYF
TGTGCCTGGACTACAGGGGGCGCGGGAGATACGCAGTATTTT
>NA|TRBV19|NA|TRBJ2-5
CASSQVEETQYF
TGTGCCAGTAGTCAGGTAGAGGAGACCCAGTACTTC
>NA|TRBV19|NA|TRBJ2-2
CASSIGAGWGTGELFF
TGTGCCAGTAGTATAGGAGCAGGGTGGGGCACCGGGGAGCTGTTTTTT
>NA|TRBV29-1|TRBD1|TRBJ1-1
CSVNPRDRAKDEAFF
TGCAGCGTTAACCCCCGGGACAGGGCGAAGGATGAAGCTTTCTTT
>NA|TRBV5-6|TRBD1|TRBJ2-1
CASSRGQGGAYNEQFF
TGTGCCAGCAGCAGGGGACAGGGTGGGGCCTACAATGAGCAGTTCTTC
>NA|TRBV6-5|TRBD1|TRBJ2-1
CASSRQGTYNEQFF
TGTGCCAGCAGTAGACAGGGAACCTACAATGAGCAGTTCTTC
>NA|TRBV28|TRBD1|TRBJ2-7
CASSQRTGMRPYEQYF
TGTGCCAGCAGCCAGAGGACAGGGATGAGACCCTACGAGCAGTACTTC
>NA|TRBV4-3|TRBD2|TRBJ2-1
CASSQELAGSSYNEQFF
TGCGCCAGCAGCCAAGAACTAGCGGGGAGCTCCTACAATGAGCAGTTCTTC
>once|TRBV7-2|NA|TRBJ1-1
CASSVGAPTEAFF
TGTGCCAGCAGCGTGGGGGCCCCGACTGAAGCTTTCTTT
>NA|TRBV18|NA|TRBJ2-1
CASSPRERSSYNEQFF
TGTGCCAGCTCACCGCGGGAAAGGAGCTCCTACAATGAGCAGTTCTTC
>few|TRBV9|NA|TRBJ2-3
CASSGVPDTQYF
TGTGCCAGCAGCGGAGTGCCCGATACGCAGTATTTT
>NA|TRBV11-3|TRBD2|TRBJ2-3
CASSQGTSGRTDTQYF
TGTGCCAGCAGCCAAGGGACTAGCGGCCGCACAGATACGCAGTATTTT
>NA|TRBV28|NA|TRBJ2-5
CASSSVGVETQYF
TGTGCCAGCAGTTCTGTCGGAGTGGAGACCCAGTACTTC
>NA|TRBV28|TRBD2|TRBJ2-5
CASSPWASGGTETQYF
TGTGCCAGCAGTCCCTGGGCTAGCGGGGGCACAGAGACCCAGTACTTC
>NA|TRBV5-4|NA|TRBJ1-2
CASSLAGGDYGYTF
TGTGCCAGCAGCTTGGCCGGGGGGGACTATGGCTACACCTTC
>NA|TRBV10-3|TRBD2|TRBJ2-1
CAISEIAGDVNEQFF
TGTGCCATCAGTGAGATAGCGGGAGATGTAAATGAGCAGTTCTTC
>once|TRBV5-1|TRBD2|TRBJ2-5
CASSLGTSGQETQYF
TGCGCCAGCAGCTTAGGGACTAGCGGGCAAGAGACCCAGTACTTC
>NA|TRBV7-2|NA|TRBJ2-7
CASSLEGGRLYEQYF
TGTGCCAGCAGCTTAGAAGGTGGCCGACTCTACGAGCAGTACTTC
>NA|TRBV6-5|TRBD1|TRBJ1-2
CASSYGGTGGVNGYTF
TGTGCCAGCAGTTACGGGGGGACAGGGGGAGTGAACGGCTACACCTTC
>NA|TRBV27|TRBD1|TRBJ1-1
CASSLQGAWGTEAFF
TGTGCCAGCAGTCTTCAGGGGGCTTGGGGCACTGAAGCTTTCTTT
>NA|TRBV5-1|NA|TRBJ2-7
CAPTPDLSAGEQYF
TGCGCCCCAACGCCGGATCTATCTGCGGGCGAGCAGTACTTC
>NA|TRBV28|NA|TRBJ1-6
CASGVALNSPLHF
TGTGCCAGCGGTGTGGCTCTCAATTCACCCCTCCACTTT
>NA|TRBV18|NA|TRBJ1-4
CASSSSGVVNEKLFF
TGTGCCAGCTCATCCTCAGGGGTCGTTAATGAAAAACTGTTTTTT
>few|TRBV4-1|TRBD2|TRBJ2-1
CASSQGTSVTYNEQFF
TGCGCCAGCAGCCAAGGAACTAGCGTTACCTACAATGAGCAGTTCTTC
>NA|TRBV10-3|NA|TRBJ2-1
CAIGLLGVSSYNEQFF
TGTGCCATCGGGCTCTTAGGGGTAAGCTCCTACAATGAGCAGTTCTTC
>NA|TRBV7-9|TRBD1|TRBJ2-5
CASSSRTGASETQYF
TGTGCCAGCAGCTCCAGGACAGGGGCTTCGGAGACCCAGTACTTC
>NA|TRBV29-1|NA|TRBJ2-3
CSVVVGTDTQYF
TGCAGCGTTGTCGTCGGTACAGATACGCAGTATTTT
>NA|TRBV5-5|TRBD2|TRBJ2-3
CASSLGRDYINTDTQYF
TGTGCCAGCAGTTTAGGCCGGGACTATATAAACACAGATACGCAGTATTTT
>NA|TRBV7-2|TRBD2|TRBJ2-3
CASSTGLAGGHTDTQYF
TGTGCCAGCAGCACGGGACTAGCGGGGGGACACACAGATACGCAGTATTTT
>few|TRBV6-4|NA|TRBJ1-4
CASSDANLGQTATNEKLFF
TGTGCCAGCAGTGACGCAAACCTCGGACAGACTGCAACTAATGAAAAACTGTTTTTT
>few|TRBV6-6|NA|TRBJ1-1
CASREGRLRTEAFF
TGTGCCAGCAGGGAGGGACGGCTAAGGACTGAAGCTTTCTTT
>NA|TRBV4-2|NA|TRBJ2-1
CASMVIQDVGGNEQFF
TGTGCCAGCATGGTCATCCAAGACGTAGGCGGGAATGAGCAGTTCTTC
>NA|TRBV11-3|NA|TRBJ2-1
CASSLIRGEQFF
TGTGCCAGCAGCTTAATACGGGGTGAGCAGTTCTTC
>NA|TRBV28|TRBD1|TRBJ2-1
CASSASGTGMYNEQFF
TGTGCCAGCAGTGCTTCCGGGACAGGGATGTACAATGAGCAGTTCTTC
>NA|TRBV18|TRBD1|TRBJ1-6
CASSPNGQGMNSPLHF
TGTGCCAGCTCACCGAACGGACAGGGTATGAATTCACCCCTCCACTTT
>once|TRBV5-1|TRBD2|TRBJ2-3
CASSKTTSGVRTDTQYF
TGCGCCAGCAGCAAAACGACTAGCGGGGTCCGCACAGATACGCAGTATTTT
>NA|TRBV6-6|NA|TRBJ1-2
CASSPTGDYGYTF
TGTGCCAGCAGTCCTACAGGAGACTATGGCTACACCTTC
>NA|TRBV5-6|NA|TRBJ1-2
CASRGRGLLYGYTF
TGTGCCAGCAGAGGACGGGGACTCCTCTATGGCTACACCTTC
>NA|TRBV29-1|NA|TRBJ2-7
CSVVGRGTYEQYF
TGCAGCGTTGTGGGGAGAGGAACCTACGAGCAGTACTTC